The rows below give T cell receptor beta chains drawn from one sample of a study of early stage breast cancer tumors. TCRdb's copy holds only in-frame clones and misses some; the assay was immunoSEQ multiplex PCR. The sample lists more than 60,000 clones, 65% to 80% occurring once. The sample comprised blood. These receptors were taken from a person aged 55-75 years with breast cancer. CDR3s include the opening cysteine and the closing phenylalanine or tryptophan. Each record gives: D gene, J gene, clone size, V gene, CDR3 length, CDR3 DNA, CDR3 protein. A D gene is named only where the DNA matches it firmly. Clone size is given for some rows only: seen once, a few or many times, or a class if the clone is expanded.

d_call: -
j_call: TRBJ2-2
clone_size: -
v_call: TRBV6-6
cdr3_length: 16
cdr3_nt: TGTGCCAGCAGTTACATCCTCGGCGGTCACACCGGGGAGCTGTTTTTT
cdr3_aa: CASSYILGGHTGELFF

d_call: -
j_call: TRBJ2-7
clone_size: -
v_call: TRBV18
cdr3_length: 13
cdr3_nt: TGTGCCAGCTCACCAGACATAGCCTACGAGCAGTACTTC
cdr3_aa: CASSPDIAYEQYF

d_call: -
j_call: TRBJ1-5
clone_size: once
v_call: TRBV30
cdr3_length: 15
cdr3_nt: TGTGCCTGGAGCCCTCACGCCGGGGGCAATCAGCCCCAGCATTTT
cdr3_aa: CAWSPHAGGNQPQHF

d_call: -
j_call: TRBJ2-3
clone_size: once
v_call: TRBV18
cdr3_length: 14
cdr3_nt: TGTGCCAGCTCACCGGGGCAGACAACAGATACGCAGTATTTT
cdr3_aa: CASSPGQTTDTQYF

d_call: -
j_call: TRBJ2-5
clone_size: -
v_call: TRBV29-1
cdr3_length: 13
cdr3_nt: TGCAGCGTTGAACCTGGACTGGAAGAGACCCAGTACTTC
cdr3_aa: CSVEPGLEETQYF

d_call: TRBD2
j_call: TRBJ2-2
clone_size: -
v_call: TRBV7-2
cdr3_length: 16
cdr3_nt: TGTGCCAGCAGCTTAGCGGGAGGGCCCGGGGTTGGGGAGCTGTTTTTT
cdr3_aa: CASSLAGGPGVGELFF

d_call: -
j_call: TRBJ1-4
clone_size: -
v_call: TRBV5-1
cdr3_length: 15
cdr3_nt: TGCGCCAGCAGCCTGGGGCCAGCAAAGAATGAAAAACTGTTTTTT
cdr3_aa: CASSLGPAKNEKLFF

d_call: -
j_call: TRBJ2-3
clone_size: -
v_call: TRBV19
cdr3_length: 16
cdr3_nt: TGTGCCAGTAGCACAACGAAGGGGGGGTGGGCAGATACGCAGTATTTT
cdr3_aa: CASSTTKGGWADTQYF

d_call: -
j_call: TRBJ2-7
clone_size: medium-sized
v_call: TRBV7-9
cdr3_length: 12
cdr3_nt: TGTGCCAGCACGCGGGGCTCGGGGGAGCAGTACTTC
cdr3_aa: CASTRGSGEQYF

d_call: -
j_call: TRBJ1-5
clone_size: -
v_call: TRBV19
cdr3_length: 12
cdr3_nt: TGTGCCAGTAGCGGTGCTAATCAGCCCCAGCATTTT
cdr3_aa: CASSGANQPQHF

d_call: -
j_call: TRBJ1-1
clone_size: once
v_call: TRBV18
cdr3_length: 13
cdr3_nt: TGTGCCAGCTCAAACGGTATGAACACTGAAGCTTTCTTT
cdr3_aa: CASSNGMNTEAFF

d_call: TRBD1
j_call: TRBJ1-4
clone_size: -
v_call: TRBV10-3
cdr3_length: 13
cdr3_nt: TGTGCCACGGGGACAGGGCCTAATGAAAAACTGTTTTTT
cdr3_aa: CATGTGPNEKLFF

d_call: TRBD1
j_call: TRBJ2-5
clone_size: -
v_call: TRBV29-1
cdr3_length: 13
cdr3_nt: TGCAGCGTTCGACAGGGAATGGGAGAGACCCAGTACTTC
cdr3_aa: CSVRQGMGETQYF

d_call: -
j_call: TRBJ2-5
clone_size: -
v_call: TRBV6-6
cdr3_length: 14
cdr3_nt: TGTGCCAGCAGTTACCAACAATTTGTCGAGACCCAGTACTTC
cdr3_aa: CASSYQQFVETQYF

d_call: TRBD1
j_call: TRBJ1-1
clone_size: -
v_call: TRBV5-1
cdr3_length: 15
cdr3_nt: TGCGCCAGCAGTTCCTGGACAGGGGTAAGGACTGAAGCTTTCTTT
cdr3_aa: CASSSWTGVRTEAFF

d_call: -
j_call: TRBJ1-4
clone_size: -
v_call: TRBV5-1
cdr3_length: 14
cdr3_nt: TGCGCCAGCAGCTTGGCAAGGGGTGATGAAAAACTGTTTTTT
cdr3_aa: CASSLARGDEKLFF

d_call: -
j_call: TRBJ1-1
clone_size: -
v_call: TRBV9
cdr3_length: 14
cdr3_nt: TGTGCCAGCAGCGTAGTATCAGGAAGCACTGAAGCTTTCTTT
cdr3_aa: CASSVVSGSTEAFF

d_call: -
j_call: TRBJ1-2
clone_size: -
v_call: TRBV18
cdr3_length: 11
cdr3_nt: TGTGCCAGCTCACCATTAAGGGATCATACCTTC
cdr3_aa: CASSPLRDHTF

d_call: TRBD2
j_call: TRBJ2-1
clone_size: -
v_call: TRBV4-1
cdr3_length: 14
cdr3_nt: TGCGCCAGCGCAAGGACTAGAGCTGACAATGAGCAGTTCTTC
cdr3_aa: CASARTRADNEQFF

d_call: TRBD2
j_call: TRBJ2-1
clone_size: once
v_call: TRBV29-1
cdr3_length: 16
cdr3_nt: TGCAGCGTTGAAGATCGGCAAGCGGGAGGTGACAATGAGCAGTTCTTC
cdr3_aa: CSVEDRQAGGDNEQFF

d_call: TRBD2
j_call: TRBJ2-1
clone_size: -
v_call: TRBV2
cdr3_length: 15
cdr3_nt: TGTGCCAGCACCGGCGGGAGGGCCTCCTACAATGAGCAGTTCTTC
cdr3_aa: CASTGGRASYNEQFF

d_call: TRBD1
j_call: TRBJ1-2
clone_size: -
v_call: TRBV28
cdr3_length: 15
cdr3_nt: TGTGCCAGCAGTCGTCCCGGGACAGGAAAATCTGGCTACACCTTC
cdr3_aa: CASSRPGTGKSGYTF

d_call: TRBD2
j_call: TRBJ2-1
clone_size: -
v_call: TRBV27
cdr3_length: 17
cdr3_nt: TGTGCCAGCAGTGGGCTAGCGGGAGCCGGGGGGGTGAATGAGCAGTTCTTC
cdr3_aa: CASSGLAGAGGVNEQFF

d_call: -
j_call: TRBJ2-1
clone_size: -
v_call: TRBV30
cdr3_length: 14
cdr3_nt: TGTGCCTGGAGTGTACTTGAGTTCTACAATGAGCAGTTCTTC
cdr3_aa: CAWSVLEFYNEQFF

d_call: TRBD1
j_call: TRBJ1-1
clone_size: once
v_call: TRBV7-2
cdr3_length: 13
cdr3_nt: TGTGCCAGCAGCGGGACAGGGGGCACTGAAGCTTTCTTT
cdr3_aa: CASSGTGGTEAFF

d_call: -
j_call: TRBJ2-1
clone_size: -
v_call: TRBV19
cdr3_length: 15
cdr3_nt: TGTGCCAGTACCAGAGTCCCGGGACTTGTCAATGAGCAGTTCTTC
cdr3_aa: CASTRVPGLVNEQFF